This T cell receptor beta chain was identified in a study of T cell responses to AZD1222 COVID-19 vaccine. The wider study: Pooling covered second doses at about 4 or about 12 weeks. Whole-study results and caveats: Clonal diversity may have been underestimated in mostly white British donors. Reports say nearly half of spike-specific TCRs go after unmutated variant regions.

Germline lookup yields CDR1 SEHNR and CDR2 FQNEAQ (reference sequence). V was clipped by 5 bases and J by 1 base, with 13 bases between them. The CDR3 extends over 15 amino acids. Some clones are missing from TCRdb's copy, which holds only in-frame ones; the method was immunoSEQ multiplex PCR. This repertoire shows around 160,000 clones, around nine tenths found once; its top ten account for less than 6.5%. With respect to this clone: Its antigen is as yet unknown.

This TCR came from an adult in good health. The chain couples TRBV7-9 to TRBJ2-3, with D tentatively TRBD2 (6 bases). Here the sequenced sample was peripheral blood, taken on day 0 of AZD1222 vaccination. This chain's CDR3 is CASSAGGPRTDTQYF. The CDR3 nucleotides read TGTGCCAGCAGCGCCGGAGGGCCTCGCACAGATACGCAGTATTTT.